This entry is about one TCR beta chain. This sample was included in a study of blood T cell repertoires in COVID-19. V trimming: 7 bases; J trimming: 8 bases; junction bases outside the gene matches: 10. The CDR3 is made up of 13 amino acids. The germline V gene has CDR1 GTSNPN and CDR2 SVGIG (reference sequence). Original handling: Amplification with reference gene primers provided the estimates of nucleated cell counts. Repertoires were generated with immunoSEQ multiplex PCR, while TCRdb's copy carries only in-frame clones and drops some. V and J calls and clone size are those listed in that table; D and trimming were worked out from the DNA. The sample includes some 130,000 clones, over 60% of them seen just once.

The V and J genes are TRBV30 and TRBJ2-1; 8 positions match TRBD2. This clonotype was sampled from a woman in her 70s with acute or convalescent COVID-19. The specimen was peripheral blood. The CDR3 protein is CASTRSGSDEQFF. The CDR3 DNA follows: TGTGCCTCCACCAGGAGCGGGAGCGATGAGCAGTTCTTC. The complete variable domain, with remaining parts taken from reference TRBV30 and TRBJ2-1, reads SQTIHQWPATLVQPVGSPLSLECTVEGTSNPNLYWYRQAAGRGLQLLFYSVGIGQISSEVPQNLSASRPQDRQFILSSKKLLLSDSGFYLCASTRSGSDEQFFGPGTRLTVL.